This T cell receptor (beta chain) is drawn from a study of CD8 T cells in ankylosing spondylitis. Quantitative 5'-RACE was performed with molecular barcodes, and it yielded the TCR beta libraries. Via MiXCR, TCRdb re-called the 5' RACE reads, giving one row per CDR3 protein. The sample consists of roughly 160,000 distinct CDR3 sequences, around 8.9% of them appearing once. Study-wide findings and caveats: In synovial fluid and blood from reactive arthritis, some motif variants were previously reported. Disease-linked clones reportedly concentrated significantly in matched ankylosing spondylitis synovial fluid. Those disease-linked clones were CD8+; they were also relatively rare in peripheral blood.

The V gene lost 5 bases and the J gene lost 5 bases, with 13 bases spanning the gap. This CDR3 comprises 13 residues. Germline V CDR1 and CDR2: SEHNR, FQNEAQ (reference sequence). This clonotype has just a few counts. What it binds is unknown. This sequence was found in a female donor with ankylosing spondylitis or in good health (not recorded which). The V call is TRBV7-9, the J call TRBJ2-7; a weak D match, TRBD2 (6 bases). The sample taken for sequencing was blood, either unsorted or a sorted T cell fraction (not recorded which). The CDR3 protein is CASSPSSDHEQYF. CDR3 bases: TGTGCCAGCAGCCCTTCTAGCGACCACGAGCAGTACTTC. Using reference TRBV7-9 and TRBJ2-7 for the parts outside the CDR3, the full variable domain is DTGVSQNPRHKITKRGQNVTFRCDPISEHNRLYWYRQTLGQGPEFLTYFQNEAQLEKSRLLSDRFSAERPKGSFSTLEIQRTEQGDSAMYLCASSPSSDHEQYFGPGTRLTVT.